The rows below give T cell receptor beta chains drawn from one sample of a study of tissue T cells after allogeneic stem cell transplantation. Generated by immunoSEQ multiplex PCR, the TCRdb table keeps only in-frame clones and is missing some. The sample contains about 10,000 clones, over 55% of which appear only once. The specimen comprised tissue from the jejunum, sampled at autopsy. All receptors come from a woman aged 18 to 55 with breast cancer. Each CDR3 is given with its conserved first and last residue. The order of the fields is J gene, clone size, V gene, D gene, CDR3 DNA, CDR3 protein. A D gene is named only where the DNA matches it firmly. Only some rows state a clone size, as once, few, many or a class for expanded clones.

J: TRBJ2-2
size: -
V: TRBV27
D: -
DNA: TGTGCCAGCAGACCGCCGGTCACCGGGGAGCTGTTTTTT
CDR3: CASRPPVTGELFF

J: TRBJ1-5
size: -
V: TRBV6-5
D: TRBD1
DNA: TGTGCCAGCAGTTACCAGGGGGCCCGCAATCAGCCCCAGCATTTT
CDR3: CASSYQGARNQPQHF

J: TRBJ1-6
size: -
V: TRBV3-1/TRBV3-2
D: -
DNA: TGTGCCAGCAGCCAGGGAAGGGGTCCACCCCTCCACTTT
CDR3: CASSQGRGPPLHF

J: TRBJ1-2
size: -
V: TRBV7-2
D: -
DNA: TGTGCCAGCAGCCGGGCCCTCCACTATGGCTACACCTTC
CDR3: CASSRALHYGYTF

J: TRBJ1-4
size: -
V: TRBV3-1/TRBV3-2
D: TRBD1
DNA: TGTGCCAGCAGCACATTTGACAGGGGTGGAGAAAAACTGTTTTTT
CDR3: CASSTFDRGGEKLFF

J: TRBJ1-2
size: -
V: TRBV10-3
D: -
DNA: TGTGCCATCACAAACAAAAACTATGGCTACACCTTC
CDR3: CAITNKNYGYTF

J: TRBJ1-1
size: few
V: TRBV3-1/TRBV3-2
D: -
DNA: TGTGCCAGCAGCCAAATAAGCGGCACTGAAGCTTTCTTT
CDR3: CASSQISGTEAFF

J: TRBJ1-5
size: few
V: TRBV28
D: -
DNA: TGTGCCAGGTCGTTGGAATCGGATAGCAATCAGCCCCAGCATTTT
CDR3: CARSLESDSNQPQHF

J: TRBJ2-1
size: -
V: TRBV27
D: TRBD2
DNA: TGTGCCAGCAGTTTAGGGACTAGCGGGAGGGCCGGAGGTGAGCAGTTCTTC
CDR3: CASSLGTSGRAGGEQFF

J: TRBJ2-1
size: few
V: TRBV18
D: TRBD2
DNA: TGTGCCAGCTCACAGGGCGGGGGCAATGAGCAGTTCTTC
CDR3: CASSQGGGNEQFF

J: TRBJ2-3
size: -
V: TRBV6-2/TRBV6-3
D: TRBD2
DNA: TGTGCCAGCAGTTTCGGGAGGCTCGGGGATACGCAGTATTTT
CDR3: CASSFGRLGDTQYF

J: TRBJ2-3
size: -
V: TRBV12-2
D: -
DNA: TGTGCAAGTCGCCTAGGGGGGGAGAGCACAGATACGCAGTATTTT
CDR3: CASRLGGESTDTQYF

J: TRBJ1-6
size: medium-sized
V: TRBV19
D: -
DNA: TGTGCCAGTAGTATCAACACTTCACCCCTCCACTTT
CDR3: CASSINTSPLHF

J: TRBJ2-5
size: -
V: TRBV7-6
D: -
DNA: TGTGCCAGCAGCTTGAAAGAGACCCAGTACTTC
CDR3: CASSLKETQYF

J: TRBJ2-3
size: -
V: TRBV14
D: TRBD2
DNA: TGTGCCAGCAGCCAAGAATCTAGCGGGGGGGCCAAAGATAGGGACACAGATACGCAGTATTTT
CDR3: CASSQESSGGAKDRDTDTQYF

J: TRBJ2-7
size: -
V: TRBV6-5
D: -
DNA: TGTGCCAGCGCCAAGGTTTGGGCTTACGAGCAGTACTTC
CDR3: CASAKVWAYEQYF

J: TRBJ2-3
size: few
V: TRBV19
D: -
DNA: TGTGCCAGTAGTATAGACCCCCAAATAGCGACTACGCAGTATTTT
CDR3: CASSIDPQIATTQYF

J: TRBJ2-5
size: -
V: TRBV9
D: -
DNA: TGTGCCAGCAGGTTAGAGACCCAGTACTTC
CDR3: CASRLETQYF

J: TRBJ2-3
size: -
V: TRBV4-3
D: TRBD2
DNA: TGCGCCAGCAGCCAAGTTCTTAGCGGGGCCACAGATACGCAGTATTTT
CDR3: CASSQVLSGATDTQYF

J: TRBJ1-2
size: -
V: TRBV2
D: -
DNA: TGTGCCAGCAGTGAATCGGCAGATGGCTACACCTTC
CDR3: CASSESADGYTF

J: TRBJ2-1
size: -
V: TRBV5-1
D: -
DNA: TGCGCCAGCAGTGAGGGGAACTCCTACAATGAGCAGTTCTTC
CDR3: CASSEGNSYNEQFF

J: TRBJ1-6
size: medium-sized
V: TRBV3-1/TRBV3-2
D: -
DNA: TGTGCCAGCAGCCGGGGAGATTCACCCCTCCACTTT
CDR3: CASSRGDSPLHF

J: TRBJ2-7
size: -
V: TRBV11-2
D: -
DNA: TGTGCCAGCAGCTCTGGGCCCACCTACGAGCAGTACTTC
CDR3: CASSSGPTYEQYF

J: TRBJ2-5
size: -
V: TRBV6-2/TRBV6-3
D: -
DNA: TGTGCCAGCAGTTACCATGGGGAGACCCAGTACTTC
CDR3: CASSYHGETQYF

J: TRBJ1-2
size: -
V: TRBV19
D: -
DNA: TGTGCCAGTAGTACCCGACCGGACGGGTTCTATGGCTACACCTTC
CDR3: CASSTRPDGFYGYTF

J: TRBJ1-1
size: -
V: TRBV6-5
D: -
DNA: TGTGCCAGCTCGCTATACCTCGGCACTGAAGCTTTCTTT
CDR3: CASSLYLGTEAFF

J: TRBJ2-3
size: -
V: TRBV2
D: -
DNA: TGTGCCAGCAGTCTACTAGCAGTTCAAGATACGCAGTATTTT
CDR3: CASSLLAVQDTQYF

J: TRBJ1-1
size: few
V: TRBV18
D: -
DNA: TGTGCCAGCTCACCACTTCAACGTCGGAACACTGAAGCTTTCTTT
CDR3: CASSPLQRRNTEAFF

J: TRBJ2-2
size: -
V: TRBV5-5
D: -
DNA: TGTGCCAGCAACTTGGGGGACACCGGGGAGCTGTTTTTT
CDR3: CASNLGDTGELFF

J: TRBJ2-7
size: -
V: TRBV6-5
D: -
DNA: TGTGCCAGCAGGACGCCGGCGGAAAACTCCTACGAGCAGTACTTC
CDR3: CASRTPAENSYEQYF

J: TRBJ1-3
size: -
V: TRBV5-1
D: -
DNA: TGCGCCAGCAGCCCAAGACAGGAGCGGGACACCATATATTTT
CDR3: CASSPRQERDTIYF

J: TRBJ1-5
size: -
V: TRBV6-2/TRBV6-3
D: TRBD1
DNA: TGTGCCAGCAGTTACGGGACAGGGGTCCTTCAGCCCCAGCATTTT
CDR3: CASSYGTGVLQPQHF

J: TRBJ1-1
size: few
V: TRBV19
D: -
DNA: TGTGCCAGTATGGAGGGGGGGGAGGACACTGAAGCTTTCTTT
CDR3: CASMEGGEDTEAFF

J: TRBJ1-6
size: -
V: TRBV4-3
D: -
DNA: TGCGCCAGCAGCCAAGACTACAGCAATGGGGGAGGCTCCTATAATTCACCCCTCCACTTT
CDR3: CASSQDYSNGGGSYNSPLHF

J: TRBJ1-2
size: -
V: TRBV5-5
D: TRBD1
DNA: TGTGCCAGCAGCTTGGATGCGGGACAGGGGCTATATGGCTACACCTTC
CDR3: CASSLDAGQGLYGYTF

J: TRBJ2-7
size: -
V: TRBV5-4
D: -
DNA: TGTGCCAGCAGCGATACAAATCAGGTCTACGAGCAGTACTTC
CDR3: CASSDTNQVYEQYF

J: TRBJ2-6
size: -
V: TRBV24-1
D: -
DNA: TGTGCCACCAGTGATTACTCTGGGGCCAACGTCCTGACTTTC
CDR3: CATSDYSGANVLTF

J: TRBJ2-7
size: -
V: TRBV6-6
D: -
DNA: TGTGCCAGCAGTTATGTCTCTGGATACGAGCAGTACTTC
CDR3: CASSYVSGYEQYF

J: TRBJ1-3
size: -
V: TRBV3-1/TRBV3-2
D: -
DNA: TGTGCCAGCAGCCCGGGACACTCTGGAAACACCATATATTTT
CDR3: CASSPGHSGNTIYF

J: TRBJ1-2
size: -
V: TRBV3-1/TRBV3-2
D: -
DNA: TGTGCCAGCAGCCAGTCAGGGGCACCTGGCTATGGCTACACCTTC
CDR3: CASSQSGAPGYGYTF

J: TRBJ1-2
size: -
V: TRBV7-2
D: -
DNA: TGTGCCAGCAGCCCCGGGGGGAAATATGGCTACACCTTC
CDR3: CASSPGGKYGYTF

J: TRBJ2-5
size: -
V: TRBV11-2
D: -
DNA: TGTGCCAGCAGCGCGGGACCTCAGGGTAGGGAGACCCAGTACTTC
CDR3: CASSAGPQGRETQYF

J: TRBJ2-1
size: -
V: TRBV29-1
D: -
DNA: TGCAGCGTTGTTCTCCCTGGCGTGTTGGTCTACGTCTACAATGAGCAGTTCTTC
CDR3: CSVVLPGVLVYVYNEQFF

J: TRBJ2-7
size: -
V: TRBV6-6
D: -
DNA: TGTGCCAGCAGTCACCACCCCCCAGGGAGACCCACCTCCTACGAGCAGTACTTC
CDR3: CASSHHPPGRPTSYEQYF

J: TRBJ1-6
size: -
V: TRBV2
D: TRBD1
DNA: TGTGCCAGCAGATTTGACAGGGGCGGGAGTAATTCACCCCTCCACTTT
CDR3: CASRFDRGGSNSPLHF

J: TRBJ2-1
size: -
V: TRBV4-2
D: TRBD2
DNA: TGTGCCAGCAGCCAAACCACCGGGACTACCTACAATGAGCAGTTCTTC
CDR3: CASSQTTGTTYNEQFF

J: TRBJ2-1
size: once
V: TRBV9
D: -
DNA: TGTGCCAGCAGCGTAGACTACAGTTTTGACCAGGGAGGGCAGTTCTTC
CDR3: CASSVDYSFDQGGQFF

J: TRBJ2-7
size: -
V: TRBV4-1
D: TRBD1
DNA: TGCGCCAGCAGCCTCTCGATAACGGGACAGGGGACCTACGAGCAGTACTTC
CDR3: CASSLSITGQGTYEQYF